This T cell receptor (beta chain) originates from a study of prognosis after radiotherapy for stage I lung cancer. Study-level background: Every lung cancer patient of the non-small cell type was deemed medically inoperable. Median age was roughly 74 years (about 50 to 90) among around twelve men and a handful of women.

With two-round multiplex PCR, TCR beta CDR3 sequences were amplified from genomic DNA. Round one of PCR was performed, and it used primers specific to each TRBV and TRBJ gene. There were universal primers used in the second PCR round. In TCRdb, the multiplex PCR reads were re-called with MiXCR into one record per CDR3 protein. This sample yields about 13,000 distinct CDR3 sequences, of which roughly 40% are seen a single time; approximately 40% belongs to the top ten. The CDR3 loop spans 15 amino acids. The germline V gene has CDR1 MNHEY and CDR2 SVGAGI. V was trimmed by 0 bases and J by 1 base, leaving 10 bases between them. Two sampling time points were used, and six milliliters of peripheral blood were drawn at each.

The material sequenced was PBMCs, taken before or after stereotactic body radiation therapy (not recorded which). The receptor was isolated from a donor of 50 years or more with non-small cell lung cancer. The chain couples TRBV6-5 to TRBJ2-7, with D hard to call. The CDR3 DNA sequence: TGTGCCAGCAGTTACTCGGCGACTTCTTCCTACGAGCAGTACTTC. Its protein is CASSYSATSSYEQYF.